One sample yielded the 20 T cell receptor beta chains listed below, sequenced in a study of blood T cell repertoires in COVID-19. Only in-frame clones appear in the TCRdb table, and some are missing; sequencing was by immunoSEQ multiplex PCR. Among a few hundred thousand clones listed, 80% to 90% were seen once. Sequencing was carried out using PBMCs or T cells enriched from blood (not recorded which). The receptors shown here come from a man aged 40-49 years who had recovered from COVID-19.

The chain employs TRBV11-2 and TRBJ1-5; possible D gene TRBD1, 6 bases. Trimming stripped 5 bases from V and 4 bases from J, with 15 bases between. There are 15 residues in the CDR3. Germline V CDR1 and CDR2: SGHAT, FQNNGV. The CDR3 nucleotides are TGTGCCAGCAGCCCATTCGGACAGCGTAATCAGCCCCAGCATTTT. Protein: CASSPFGQRNQPQHF. The full variable domain, completed using reference TRBV11-2 and TRBJ1-5, is EAGVAQSPRYKIIEKRQSVAFWCNPISGHATLYWYQQILGQGPKLLIQFQNNGVVDDSQLPKDRFSAERLKGVDSTLKIQPAKLEDSAVYLCASSPFGQRNQPQHFGDGTRLSIL.

J is TRBJ1-2 and V is TRBV20-1; 7 nucleotides align to TRBD1. CDR1 DFQATT and CDR2 SNEGSKA come from the germline V gene (reference sequence). CDR3 length: 11 amino acids. Trimming cost V 5 bases and J 8 bases; bases outside gene matches: 5. CDR3 DNA: TGCAGTGCTTGGACACAGGGGGGCTACACCTTC. Amino acids: CSAWTQGGYTF.

The chain couples TRBV30 to TRBJ2-3; weak D call: TRBD1 (6 bases). V lost 1 base to trimming and J lost 6 bases, with 11 bases between them. CDR1 is GTSNPN and CDR2 is SVGIG in the germline V gene (reference sequence). The CDR3 loop spans 13 amino acids. CDR3 sequence: CAWSETGSDTQYF. The DNA of the CDR3 is TGTGCCTGGAGTGAGACAGGCTCCGATACGCAGTATTTT.

The gene calls are TRBV7-9 and TRBJ1-2, with D possibly being TRBD1 (5 bases). CDR1 is SEHNR, CDR2 FQNEAQ, per germline (reference sequence). This CDR3 has 17 amino acids. V was pared by 7 bases and J by 0 bases, with 21 bases between. The CDR3 DNA is TGTGCCAGCACCTTGGGGGTTAAGGAGTCTTCTAACTATGGCTACACCTTC. Its translation is CASTLGVKESSNYGYTF.

This rearrangement joins TRBV5-5 to TRBJ2-5; tentatively, D is TRBD2 (6 bases). Germline V CDR1 and CDR2: SGHKS, YYEKEE (reference sequence). The ends were cut back, 4 bases at V and 4 bases at J, with 14 bases in the middle. This CDR3 has 14 residues. CDR3 sequence (DNA): TGTGCCAGCAGCAGCCTCGGGAGTGGAGAGACCCAGTACTTC. This translates into CASSSLGSGETQYF.

The chain uses TRBV10-3 and TRBJ1-1; no clear D gene. The V gene lost 0 bases and the J gene lost 3 bases, with 8 bases spanning the gap. This CDR3 contains 14 residues. Germline assignment: CDR1 ENHRY and CDR2 SYGVKD. The CDR3 reads CAISESWGDTEAFF. The CDR3 bases are TGTGCCATCAGTGAGTCATGGGGAGACACTGAAGCTTTCTTT.

This clone was seen only once. As DNA, the CDR3 is TGTGCCAGTAGTATAGGAACAAAGAGGGGCTACACCTTC. Translated: CASSIGTKRGYTF. The chain recombines TRBV19 with TRBJ1-2; no clear D. The V end lost 1 base, the J end lost 8 bases, and 11 bases lay between the germline ends. The CDR3 has 13 residues. Germline V gene lookup returns CDR1 LNHDA and CDR2 SQIVND (reference sequence). The full variable domain, its missing parts supplied by reference TRBV19 and TRBJ1-2, is DGGITQSPKYLFRKEGQNVTLSCEQNLNHDAMYWYRQDPGQGLRLIYYSQIVNDFQKGDIAEGYSVSREKKESFPLTVTSAQKNPTAFYLCASSIGTKRGYTFGSGTRLTVV.

The gene calls are TRBV19 and TRBJ2-3, with no clear D. The germline V and J ends were trimmed by 3 bases and 6 bases, with 4 bases remaining between them. This CDR3 region has 11 residues. Germline CDR1 and CDR2: LNHDA and SQIVND (reference sequence). The chain's CDR3 is CASSIGDTQYF. The CDR3 coding sequence is TGTGCCAGTAGTATCGGGGATACGCAGTATTTT.

V gene TRBV9 combines with J gene TRBJ2-7; D not certain. CDR1 and CDR2 from the germline V gene are SGDLS and YYNGEE. The V and J ends lost 4 bases and 0 bases respectively, with 11 bases between them. The CDR3 consists of 14 residues. In nucleotides, the CDR3 is TGTGCCAGCAGCCCTATCATGAGCTCCTACGAGCAGTACTTC. It is translated as CASSPIMSSYEQYF.

CDR3 loop: CASSYRRSGGNEQYF. The CDR3, as DNA: TGTGCCAGCAGTTACCGGAGAAGTGGAGGGAACGAGCAGTACTTC. The J gene is TRBJ2-7, the V gene TRBV6-5; perhaps TRBD2 as D (6 bases). The CDR3 sequence is 15 residues long. Germline-derived CDR1 and CDR2 are MNHEY and SVGAGI. With 2 bases removed from V and 5 bases from J, the gap between germline ends came to 16 bases.

This chain's CDR3 is CASSLKRAQYF. The CDR3, as DNA: TGTGCCAGCAGCTTGAAGCGGGCCCAGTACTTC. The J gene is TRBJ2-5, the V gene TRBV5-6; the D gene is possibly TRBD2 (6 bases). From germline, CDR1 is SGHDT and CDR2 YYEEEE. Trimming pared 1 base from V and 9 bases from J, leaving 7 bases between. This CDR3 region has 11 residues. The variable domain in full, completed from reference TRBV5-6 and TRBJ2-5, reads DAGVTQSPTHLIKTRGQQVTLRCSPKSGHDTVSWYQQALGQGPQFIFQYYEEEERQRGNFPDRFSGHQFPNYSSELNVNALLLGDSALYLCASSLKRAQYFGPGTRLLVL.

This clone showed up many times. The chain links TRBV7-9 to TRBJ2-1; unclear D gene. The CDR3 totals 16 residues. The V and J ends lost 5 bases and 8 bases respectively, with 22 bases between them. CDR1 and CDR2 (germline): SEHNR, FQNEAQ (reference sequence). CDR3 sequence reads: CASSPRSQELPYEQFF. CDR3 nucleotides: TGTGCCAGCAGCCCTCGGAGTCAAGAGCTTCCCTATGAGCAGTTCTTC.

The chain links TRBV30 to TRBJ1-2; 7 bases fit TRBD1. Germline V lookup: CDR1 GTSNPN, CDR2 SVGIG (reference sequence). The CDR3 has 13 amino acids. The V gene end was trimmed by 2 bases and the J gene end by 4 bases; junction bases not matched to a gene: 4. The CDR3 region is CAWSTDRAYGYTF. The CDR3 DNA follows: TGTGCCTGGAGTACAGACAGGGCCTATGGCTACACCTTC. Supplemented by reference TRBV30 and TRBJ1-2, the full variable domain reads SQTIHQWPATLVQPVGSPLSLECTVEGTSNPNLYWYRQAAGRGLQLLFYSVGIGQISSEVPQNLSASRPQDRQFILSSKKLLLSDSGFYLCAWSTDRAYGYTFGSGTRLTVV.

The V call is TRBV5-1, the J call TRBJ2-3, with D possibly being TRBD1 (6 bases). Germline V gene sequence: CDR1 SGHRS, CDR2 YFSETQ. The V end lost 3 bases, the J end lost 6 bases, and 17 bases lay between the germline ends. CDR3 length: 15 residues. The CDR3 DNA follows: TGCGCCAGCAGCTCCGGGACACCCAACGCGGATACGCAGTATTTT. This sequence encodes CASSSGTPNADTQYF.

This clone was found once. The J gene is TRBJ1-1, the V gene TRBV5-6; no clear D. Trimming took 0 bases from V and 1 from J, leaving 13 bases between them. Germline values: CDR1 SGHDT, CDR2 YYEEEE. The CDR3 has 16 amino acids. CDR3 in DNA: TGTGCCAGCAGCTTGGGAGTGTGGCGGGCGAACACTGAAGCTTTCTTT. Translated, it gives CASSLGVWRANTEAFF.

This chain links TRBV7-9 with TRBJ2-6, with a weak D call TRBD2 (6 bases). The germline V and J ends were trimmed by 6 bases and 0 bases, with 9 bases remaining between them. Looked up from germline, CDR1 is SEHNR and CDR2 is FQNEAQ (reference sequence). The CDR3 length is 15 residues. The CDR3 protein is CASSYGGSGANVLTF. CDR3 bases: TGTGCCAGCAGTTACGGGGGCTCTGGGGCCAACGTCCTGACTTTC. Full variable domain (remainder filled in from reference TRBV7-9 and TRBJ2-6): DTGVSQNPRHKITKRGQNVTFRCDPISEHNRLYWYRQTLGQGPEFLTYFQNEAQLEKSRLLSDRFSAERPKGSFSTLEIQRTEQGDSAMYLCASSYGGSGANVLTFGAGSRLTVL.

This clone has only one observation. This chain links TRBV6-1 with TRBJ1-6; TRBD1 agrees at 7 bases. The length of the CDR3 is 16 residues. Germline V gene sequence: CDR1 MNHNS, CDR2 SASEGT. The V gene end was trimmed by 3 bases and the J gene end by 10 bases; junction bases not matched to a gene: 12. Written as DNA, the CDR3 is TGTGCCAGCAGTGACTTTATGAAGGGGGCGAAATCACCCCTCCACTTT. Residues: CASSDFMKGAKSPLHF.

The chain couples TRBV5-1 to TRBJ1-2; TRBD1 agrees at 7 bases. This CDR3 contains 15 residues. CDR1 SGHRS and CDR2 YFSETQ come from the germline V gene. With 1 base clipped from V and 7 bases from J, the junction kept 10 bases outside the gene matches. CDR3 in amino acids: CASSLMGQLSGGYTF. The CDR3 DNA reads TGCGCCAGCAGCTTGATGGGACAGCTTTCGGGTGGCTACACCTTC.

The chain combines TRBV19 with TRBJ1-5; TRBD1 aligns across 10 bases. The CDR3 is made up of 16 amino acids. Germline V gene data show CDR1 as LNHDA and CDR2 as SQIVND (reference sequence). V trimming: 7 bases; J trimming: 3 bases; junction bases outside the gene matches: 9. This CDR3 is CASTASRQGANQPQHF. The DNA for the CDR3 is TGTGCCAGTACCGCAAGCCGACAGGGGGCCAATCAGCCCCAGCATTTT.

The chain is built from TRBV5-4 and TRBJ2-7; TRBD1 matches at 7 bases. The CDR3 is 12 amino acids. Unmatched junction bases numbered 3, after V lost 3 bases and J lost 6 bases. Germline CDR1 and CDR2: SGHNT and YYREEE (reference sequence). CDR3 bases: TGTGCCAGCAGCTCAGGGGGTCTCGAGCAGTACTTC. It yields the protein CASSSGGLEQYF.